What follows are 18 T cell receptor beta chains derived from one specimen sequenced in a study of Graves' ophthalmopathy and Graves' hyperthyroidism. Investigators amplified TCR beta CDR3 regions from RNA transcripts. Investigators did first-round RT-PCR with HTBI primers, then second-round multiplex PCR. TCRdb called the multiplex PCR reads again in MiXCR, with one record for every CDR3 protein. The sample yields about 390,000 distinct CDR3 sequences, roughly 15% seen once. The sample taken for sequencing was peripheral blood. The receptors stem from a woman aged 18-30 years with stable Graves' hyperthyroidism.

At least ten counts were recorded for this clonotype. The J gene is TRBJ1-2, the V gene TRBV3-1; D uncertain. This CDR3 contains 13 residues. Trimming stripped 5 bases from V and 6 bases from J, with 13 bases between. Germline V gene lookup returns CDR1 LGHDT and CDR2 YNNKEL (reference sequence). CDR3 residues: CASSSGQAHGYTF. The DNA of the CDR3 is TGTGCCAGCAGCAGCGGGCAGGCCCATGGCTACACCTTC.

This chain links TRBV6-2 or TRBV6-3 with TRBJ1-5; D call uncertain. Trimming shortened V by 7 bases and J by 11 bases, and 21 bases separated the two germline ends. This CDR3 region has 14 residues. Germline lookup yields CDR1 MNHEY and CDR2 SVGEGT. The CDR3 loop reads CASTQQIAYWTQHF. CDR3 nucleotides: TGTGCCAGCACCCAACAGATCGCGTATTGGACCCAGCATTTT.

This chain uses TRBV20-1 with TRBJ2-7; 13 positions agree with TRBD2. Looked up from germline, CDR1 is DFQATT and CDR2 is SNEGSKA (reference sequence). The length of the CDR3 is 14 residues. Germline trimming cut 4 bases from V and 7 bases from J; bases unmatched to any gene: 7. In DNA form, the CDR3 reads TGCAGTGCTACCACTAGCGGGAGGGTTAGGGAGCAGTACTTC. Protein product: CSATTSGRVREQYF.

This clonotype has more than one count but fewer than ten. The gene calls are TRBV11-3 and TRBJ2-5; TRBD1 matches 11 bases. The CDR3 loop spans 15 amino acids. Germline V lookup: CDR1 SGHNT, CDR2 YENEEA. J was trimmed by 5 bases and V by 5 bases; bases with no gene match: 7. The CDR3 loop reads CASSPGGQGAETQYF. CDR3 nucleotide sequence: TGTGCCAGCAGCCCTGGAGGACAGGGGGCCGAGACCCAGTACTTC.

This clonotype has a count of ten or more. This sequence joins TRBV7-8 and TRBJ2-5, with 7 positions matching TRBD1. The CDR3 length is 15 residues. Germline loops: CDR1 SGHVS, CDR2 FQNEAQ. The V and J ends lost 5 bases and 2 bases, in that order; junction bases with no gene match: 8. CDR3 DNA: TGTGCCAGCAGCCGACAGGGAAGTGGTCAAGAGACCCAGTACTTC. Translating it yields CASSRQGSGQETQYF.

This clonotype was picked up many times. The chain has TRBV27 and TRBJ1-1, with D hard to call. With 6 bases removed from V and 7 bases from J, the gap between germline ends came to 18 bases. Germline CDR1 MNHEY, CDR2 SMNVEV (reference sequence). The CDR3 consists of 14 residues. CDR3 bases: TGTGCCAGCAGGGGAGTGAACTCGTTTCTTGAAGCTTTCTTT. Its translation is CASRGVNSFLEAFF.

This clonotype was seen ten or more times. The CDR3 DNA reads TGTGCCAGCAGTGGCCCCGGGACTAGCGTCTCCTACGAGCAGTACTTC. This translates into CASSGPGTSVSYEQYF. The V call is TRBV6-1, the J call TRBJ2-7; 10 positions agree with TRBD2. CDR3 length: 16 residues. Germline loops: CDR1 MNHNS, CDR2 SASEGT. J lost 0 bases, V lost 4 bases, and 6 bases had no gene match.

CDR3 sequence (DNA): TGTGCCAGCAGCTTGGGTCCAGGCCCTGCAGCTAACTATGGCTACACCTTC. Its translation is CASSLGPGPAANYGYTF. The chain is built from TRBV5-6 and TRBJ1-2, with D unresolved. Trimming took off 0 bases at V and 0 bases at J, with 15 bases between the two ends. CDR3 length equals 17 residues. Germline CDR1 and CDR2: SGHDT and YYEEEE.

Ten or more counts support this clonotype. The CDR3 protein is CASTRGAPDNSPLHF. The CDR3 DNA reads as TGTGCCAGCACAAGGGGAGCCCCAGATAATTCACCCCTCCACTTT. The chain is built from TRBV6-1 and TRBJ1-6; a possible D gene is TRBD1 (5 bases). The germline gives CDR1 MNHNS, CDR2 SASEGT. Deletions cut 7 bases from V and 5 bases from J, with 15 bases between. The CDR3 length is 15 residues.

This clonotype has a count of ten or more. The CDR3: CATQGQGDTEAFF. The CDR3 coding sequence is TGTGCCACCCAAGGACAGGGAGACACTGAAGCTTTCTTT. The chain couples TRBV15 to TRBJ1-1; 8 bases agree with TRBD1. Germline trimming cut 8 bases from V and 3 bases from J; bases unmatched to any gene: 5. CDR1 and CDR2 from the germline V gene are LNHNV and YYDKDF (reference sequence). This CDR3 comprises 13 residues.

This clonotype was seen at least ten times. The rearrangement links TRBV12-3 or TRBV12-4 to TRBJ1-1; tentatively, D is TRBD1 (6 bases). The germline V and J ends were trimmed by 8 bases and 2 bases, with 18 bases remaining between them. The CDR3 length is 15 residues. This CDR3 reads CASWEIGTHNTEAFF. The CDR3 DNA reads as TGTGCCAGCTGGGAAATTGGGACACATAACACTGAAGCTTTCTTT.

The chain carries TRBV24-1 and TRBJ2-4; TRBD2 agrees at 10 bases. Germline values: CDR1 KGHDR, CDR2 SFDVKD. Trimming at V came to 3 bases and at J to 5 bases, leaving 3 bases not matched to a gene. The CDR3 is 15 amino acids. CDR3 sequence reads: CATSDPSGGQNIQYF. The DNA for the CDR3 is TGTGCCACCAGTGATCCTAGCGGGGGACAAAACATTCAGTACTTC.

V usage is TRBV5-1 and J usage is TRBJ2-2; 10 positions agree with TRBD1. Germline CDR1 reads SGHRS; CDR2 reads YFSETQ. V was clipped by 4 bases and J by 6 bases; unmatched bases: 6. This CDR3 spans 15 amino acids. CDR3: CASSAGTGVAGELFF. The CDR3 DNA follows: TGCGCCAGCAGCGCCGGGACAGGGGTGGCCGGGGAGCTGTTTTTT.

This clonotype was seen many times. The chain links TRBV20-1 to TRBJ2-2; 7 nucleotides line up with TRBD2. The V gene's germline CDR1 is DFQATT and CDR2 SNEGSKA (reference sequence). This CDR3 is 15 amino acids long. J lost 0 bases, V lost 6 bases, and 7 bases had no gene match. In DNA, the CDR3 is TGCAGTGCCCGCGGGAGTGGGCCGAACACCGGGGAGCTGTTTTTT. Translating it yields CSARGSGPNTGELFF.

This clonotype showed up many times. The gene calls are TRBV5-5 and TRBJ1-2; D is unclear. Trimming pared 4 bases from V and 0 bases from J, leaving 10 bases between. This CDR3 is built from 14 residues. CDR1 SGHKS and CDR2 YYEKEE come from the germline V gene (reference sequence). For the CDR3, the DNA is TGTGCCAGCAGCCCCGACGGATCTAACTATGGCTACACCTTC. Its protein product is CASSPDGSNYGYTF.

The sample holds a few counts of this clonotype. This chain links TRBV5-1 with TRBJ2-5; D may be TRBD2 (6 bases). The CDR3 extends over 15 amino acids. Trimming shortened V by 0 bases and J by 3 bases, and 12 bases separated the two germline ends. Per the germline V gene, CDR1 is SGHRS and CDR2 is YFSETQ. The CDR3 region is CASSLASGTEETQYF. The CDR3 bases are TGCGCCAGCAGCTTGGCCTCGGGGACTGAAGAGACCCAGTACTTC.

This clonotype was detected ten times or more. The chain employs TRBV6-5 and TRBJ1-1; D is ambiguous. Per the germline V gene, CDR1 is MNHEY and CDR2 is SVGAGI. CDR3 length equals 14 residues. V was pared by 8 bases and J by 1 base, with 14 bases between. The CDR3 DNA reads TGTGCCAGCCGACGATGGCGGGGGAACACTGAAGCTTTCTTT. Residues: CASRRWRGNTEAFF.

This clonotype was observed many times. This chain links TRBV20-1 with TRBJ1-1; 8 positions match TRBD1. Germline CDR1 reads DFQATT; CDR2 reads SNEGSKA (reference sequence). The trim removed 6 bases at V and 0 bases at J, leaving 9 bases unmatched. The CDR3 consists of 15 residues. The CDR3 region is CSARRTGHMNTEAFF. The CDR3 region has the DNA TGCAGTGCGAGAAGGACAGGGCATATGAACACTGAAGCTTTCTTT.